This entry features one T cell receptor (beta chain) sequence. Next came a second PCR, run for about 6 to 12 cycles, which used a sample-barcoded 5' primer along with a J-beta primer mix. The template-switch adaptor was a 5' adaptor with 12 random nucleotides. It tagged each cDNA molecule. TCRdb reanalysed the 5' RACE reads using MiXCR and keeps one entry per CDR3 protein. The sample lists some 1.1 million distinct CDR3 sequences, 35% to 40% occurring once. This entry comes from a study of blood T cells in healthy people across ages. This sequence originates from a man aged 18 to 29 in good health. The material sequenced was blood.

CDR3 in DNA: TGTGCCAGCAGCAATACGGAGGTTCTGGGCGGTAATGAAAAACTGTTTTTT. Amino acids: CASSNTEVLGGNEKLFF. The rearrangement uses TRBV7-8 and TRBJ1-4; D remains ambiguous. V was clipped by 5 bases and J by 4 bases, with 20 bases between them. CDR1 and CDR2 from the germline V gene are SGHVS and FQNEAQ. The CDR3 is 17 residues long. The full variable domain, completed using reference TRBV7-8 and TRBJ1-4, is GAGVSQSPRYKVAKRGQDVALRCDPISGHVSLFWYQQALGQGPEFLTYFQNEAQLDKSGLPSDRFFAERPEGSVSTLKIQRTQQEDSAVYLCASSNTEVLGGNEKLFFGSGTQLSVL.